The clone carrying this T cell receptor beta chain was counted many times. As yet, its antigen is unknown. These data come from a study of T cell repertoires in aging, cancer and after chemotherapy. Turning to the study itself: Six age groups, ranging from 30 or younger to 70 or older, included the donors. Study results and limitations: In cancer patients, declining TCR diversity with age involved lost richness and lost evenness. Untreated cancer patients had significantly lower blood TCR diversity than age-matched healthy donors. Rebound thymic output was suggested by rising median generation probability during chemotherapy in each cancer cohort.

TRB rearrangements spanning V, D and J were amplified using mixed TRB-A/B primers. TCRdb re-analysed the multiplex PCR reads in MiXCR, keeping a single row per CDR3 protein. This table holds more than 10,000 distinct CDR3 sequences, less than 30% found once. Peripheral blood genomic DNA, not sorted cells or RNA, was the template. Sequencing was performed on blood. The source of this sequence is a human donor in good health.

CDR3 residues: CSAVSRRTGNTIYF. As DNA, the CDR3 is TGCAGTGCCGTTTCCAGGAGAACTGGAAACACCATATATTTT. The J gene is TRBJ1-3, the V gene TRBV20-1; D not resolved. CDR3 size: 14 residues. V lost 6 bases and J lost 2, with 14 bases in between. The germline gives CDR1 DFQATT, CDR2 SNEGSKA (reference sequence).